Below are 19 T cell receptor beta chains sequenced from a single sample in a study of early T cells in non-severe SARS-CoV-2 infection. In TCRdb, the 5' RACE reads were re-called with MiXCR into one record per CDR3 protein. The sample contains roughly 70,000 distinct CDR3 sequences, around 18% of which appear only once. The sequenced sample was whole blood, obtained at baseline. These receptors were taken from an adult who was a healthcare worker with PCR-confirmed SARS-CoV-2 infection or an uninfected control (not recorded which).

This clonotype occurred many times. The rearrangement uses TRBV21-1 and TRBJ2-7. TRBV21-1 has pseudogene status. The CDR3 is 13 residues long. The CDR3 nucleotides read TGTGCCAGCAGCAAAGCTGGGGTTTTAAAGCAGTACTTC. This codes for CASSKAGVLKQYF.

This sequence joins TRBV28 and TRBJ2-7; tentative D call: TRBD1 (6 bases). CDR1 and CDR2 from the germline V gene are MDHEN and SYDVKM. V was cut by 2 bases and J by 0 bases, with 17 bases left in between. This CDR3 region has 17 residues. The CDR3 nucleotides are TGTGCCAGCAGTTTACCACCCAGGGGCCTATTCTCCTACGAGCAGTACTTC. Protein sequence: CASSLPPRGLFSYEQYF.

The chain carries TRBV30 and TRBJ2-7; D is perhaps TRBD2 (5 bases). The CDR3 is 13 amino acids. The germline V and J ends were trimmed by 0 bases and 2 bases, with 8 bases remaining between them. CDR1 and CDR2 from the germline V gene are GTSNPN and SVGIG (reference sequence). CDR3 nucleotides: TGTGCCTGGAGTGTAATGCGGGCCTACGAGCAGTACTTC. Translating gives CAWSVMRAYEQYF.

This clonotype was seen a few times. The chain recombines TRBV27 with TRBJ1-1, with D perhaps matching TRBD1 (5 bases). V was cut by 2 bases and J by 5 bases, with 6 bases left in between. The CDR3 length is 12 residues. Germline CDR1 and CDR2: MNHEY and SMNVEV (reference sequence). This CDR3 is CASSLTGTEAFF. DNA for the CDR3: TGTGCCAGCAGTTTAACAGGAACTGAAGCTTTCTTT.

This clonotype has a handful of counts. The rearrangement uses TRBV6-2 or TRBV6-3 and TRBJ1-5; 7 bases agree with TRBD1. The CDR3 covers 14 residues. Looked up from germline, CDR1 is MNHEY and CDR2 is SVGEGT. Germline trimming cut 5 bases from V and 5 bases from J; bases unmatched to any gene: 6. The CDR3 is CASSPGQNHQPQHF. DNA of the CDR3: TGTGCCAGCAGTCCGGGACAGAATCATCAGCCCCAGCATTTT.

This clonotype was counted a few times. The chain uses TRBV7-2 and TRBJ2-1, with 8 bases that match TRBD2. The trim removed 5 bases at V and 2 bases at J, leaving 5 bases unmatched. The V gene's germline CDR1 is SGHTA and CDR2 FQGNSA. CDR3 length: 15 amino acids. CDR3 sequence reads: CASSVTSGPYNEQFF. CDR3 DNA sequence: TGTGCCAGCAGCGTAACTAGCGGCCCCTACAATGAGCAGTTCTTC.

As to this clonotype: One end of the junction varies from germline; a read error may be responsible. J is TRBJ2-3 and V is TRBV2; D might be TRBD1 or TRBD2, each matching 6 bases. Looked up from germline, CDR1 is SNHLY and CDR2 is FYNNEI. The CDR3 is made up of 12 amino acids. The CDR3 protein is CASSLSGGYGVF. The DNA for the CDR3 is TGTGCCAGCAGCCTATCCGGGGGCTACGGTGTTTTT.

This clonotype was detected only a few times. The chain employs TRBV20-1 and TRBJ2-1; no firm D call. The CDR3 runs 15 residues. Germline V gene lookup returns CDR1 DFQATT and CDR2 SNEGSKA (reference sequence). Trimming stripped 0 bases from V and 0 bases from J, with 9 bases between. The CDR3: CSARDVPRSYNEQFF. The CDR3 nucleotides are TGCAGTGCTAGAGATGTTCCCCGCTCCTACAATGAGCAGTTCTTC.

This clonotype was counted only a few times. CDR3 in amino acids: CASSSSGTTYNEQFF. The CDR3 coding sequence is TGCGCCAGCAGCTCCAGCGGGACGACCTACAATGAGCAGTTCTTC. The chain has TRBV4-1 and TRBJ2-1; 7 bases line up with TRBD2. This CDR3 spans 15 amino acids. Germline CDR1 and CDR2: MGHRA and YSYEKL. V was clipped by 5 bases and J by 2 bases; unmatched bases: 6.

The chain links TRBV20-1 to TRBJ2-5, with 9 positions matching TRBD2. V shed 3 bases, J shed 5 bases, and the junction held 7 bases outside the gene matches. This CDR3 is 14 amino acids long. Germline CDR1 is DFQATT and CDR2 is SNEGSKA (reference sequence). The CDR3 is CSARDGTSMETQYF. DNA for the CDR3: TGCAGTGCTAGGGACGGGACTAGCATGGAGACCCAGTACTTC.

The chain has TRBV6-1 and TRBJ1-6; perhaps TRBD1 as D (5 bases). Germline V gene sequence: CDR1 MNHNS, CDR2 SASEGT. The CDR3 is made up of 14 amino acids. Trimming removed 3 bases at V and 9 bases at J, with 12 bases between. CDR3 protein: CASSEGGVGSPLHF. In nucleotides, the CDR3 is TGTGCCAGCAGTGAGGGAGGGGTCGGTTCACCCCTCCACTTT.

The chain links TRBV2 to TRBJ2-1, with TRBD1 matching over 9 bases. CDR1 and CDR2 (germline): SNHLY, FYNNEI. The CDR3 totals 15 residues. With V trimmed by 7 bases and J by 8 bases, 12 bases remained unmatched. CDR3 sequence reads: CASTRGTGSFDEQFF. The CDR3, as DNA: TGTGCCAGCACCCGCGGGACAGGGAGTTTCGATGAGCAGTTCTTC.

The chain is built from TRBV6-5 and TRBJ1-1; D is perhaps TRBD1 (5 bases). CDR3 length: 14 amino acids. V shed 4 bases and J shed 2 bases, with 11 bases lying between them. CDR1 is MNHEY, CDR2 SVGAGI, per germline. CDR3 nucleotides: TGTGCCAGCAGTTCCCCGACAGTTAACACTGAAGCTTTCTTT. This codes for CASSSPTVNTEAFF.

This chain joins TRBV7-2 and TRBJ2-1; 9 bases fit TRBD1. The germline V gene encodes CDR1 SGHTA and CDR2 FQGNSA. The CDR3 consists of 15 residues. Trimming cost V 4 bases and J 9 bases; bases outside gene matches: 10. CDR3 sequence reads: CASSYRGRGQVEQFF. CDR3 DNA: TGTGCCAGCAGCTACAGGGGGCGCGGCCAAGTTGAGCAGTTCTTC.

The chain combines TRBV6-4 with TRBJ2-1; tentative D call: TRBD1 (5 bases). Germline V gene lookup returns CDR1 MRHNA and CDR2 SNTAGT. The V gene lost 6 bases and the J gene lost 2 bases, with 14 bases spanning the gap. The CDR3 consists of 15 residues. Here the CDR3 DNA reads TGTGCCAGCAGCCCAGAGAAGACAGCCTACAATGAGCAGTTCTTC. This codes for CASSPEKTAYNEQFF.

The sample holds many counts of this clonotype. The chain carries TRBV20-1 and TRBJ2-1, with D possibly TRBD2 on 5 matching bases. V was trimmed by 6 bases and J by 6 bases, leaving 18 bases between them. The CDR3 runs to 14 residues. The germline V gene has CDR1 DFQATT and CDR2 SNEGSKA (reference sequence). The CDR3 nucleotides read TGCAGTGCGAAAATCCCGGGGATCGGCAATGAGCAGTTCTTC. Amino acid sequence: CSAKIPGIGNEQFF.

This clonotype has a handful of counts. The chain couples TRBV27 to TRBJ2-3, with a weak D call TRBD2 (6 bases). Germline lookup yields CDR1 MNHEY and CDR2 SMNVEV (reference sequence). This CDR3 has 14 amino acids. V was shortened by 5 bases and J by 0 bases, with 9 bases between the two germline ends. The CDR3 reads CASSKGLSTDTQYF. The CDR3 coding sequence is TGTGCCAGCAGTAAGGGACTTAGCACAGATACGCAGTATTTT.

J is TRBJ1-6 and V is TRBV7-8; no definite D call. CDR1 SGHVS and CDR2 FQNEAQ come from the germline V gene. CDR3 length: 13 residues. V was trimmed by 7 bases and J by 6 bases, leaving 10 bases between them. CDR3 sequence reads: CASNDVGNSPLHF. CDR3 sequence (DNA): TGTGCCAGCAACGACGTTGGTAATTCACCCCTCCACTTT. The full variable domain, completed using reference TRBV7-8 and TRBJ1-6, is GAGVSQSPRYKVAKRGQDVALRCDPISGHVSLFWYQQALGQGPEFLTYFQNEAQLDKSGLPSDRFFAERPEGSVSTLKIQRTQQEDSAVYLCASNDVGNSPLHFGNGTRLTVT.

This clonotype turned up a few times. The chain has TRBV30 and TRBJ1-4, with D maybe TRBD1 (6 bases). V lost 4 bases to trimming and J lost 8 bases, with 17 bases between them. CDR3 length: 14 residues. Germline CDR1 GTSNPN, CDR2 SVGIG (reference sequence). CDR3 sequence reads: CAWKRGGAREKLFF. CDR3 coding DNA: TGTGCCTGGAAACGGGGGGGCGCGAGAGAAAAACTGTTTTTT. Filled out from reference TRBV30 and TRBJ1-4, the complete variable domain reads SQTIHQWPATLVQPVGSPLSLECTVEGTSNPNLYWYRQAAGRGLQLLFYSVGIGQISSEVPQNLSASRPQDRQFILSSKKLLLSDSGFYLCAWKRGGAREKLFFGSGTQLSVL.